The 13 T cell receptor beta chains given below trace back to one sample, sequenced in a study of regulatory T cells in long-lasting Graves disease. Time point indicated: newly diagnosed GD, antithyroid drugs for less than 3 months. Extracted PBMC RNA gave rise to the TCR library. Library construction for TCR beta used iRepertoire HTBI primers and Arm-PCR of CDR3 regions. TCRdb processed the multiplex PCR reads anew with MiXCR; each CDR3 protein has one entry. Counted here are around 470,000 distinct CDR3 sequences, 13% to 15% occurring once; the ten biggest clones make up roughly a sixth. This sample was shared with a second study, whose subject was T cells in Graves' hyperthyroidism and ophthalmopathy.

The source material was peripheral blood mononuclear cells (PBMCs), sampled at new diagnosis, from a patient treated with antithyroid drugs. The receptor set was obtained from a woman aged 50 to 65 with Graves disease.

In this sample, this clonotype turned up many times. The J gene is TRBJ2-2, the V gene TRBV12-3 or TRBV12-4; 16 nucleotides match TRBD2. V was clipped by 5 bases and J by 4 bases; unmatched bases: 10. The CDR3 is made up of 19 amino acids. Here the CDR3 reads CASSPGTSGRAFLTGELFF. The CDR3 DNA reads TGTGCCAGCAGTCCTGGGACTAGCGGGAGGGCCTTTCTCACCGGGGAGCTGTTTTTT.

This clonotype was found many times. J is TRBJ2-2 and V is TRBV6-5; D is possibly TRBD2 (6 bases). Germline V gene data show CDR1 as MNHEY and CDR2 as SVGAGI. V shed 4 bases and J shed 7 bases, with 19 bases lying between them. The CDR3 contains 16 residues. In nucleotides, the CDR3 is TGTGCCAGCAGTTCCGTTCGGGACTCCGCCAACGGGGAGCTGTTTTTT. Translated: CASSSVRDSANGELFF.

V is TRBV4-1 and J is TRBJ1-5, with D possibly matching TRBD1 (5 bases). The germline V gene encodes CDR1 MGHRA and CDR2 YSYEKL. Trimming took 3 bases from V and 1 from J, leaving 16 bases between them. The CDR3 is 17 amino acids. This chain's CDR3 is CASSQGTGTTSNQPQHF. The DNA of the CDR3 is TGCGCCAGCAGCCAGGGAACCGGGACTACAAGCAATCAGCCCCAGCATTTT.

A remark on this clonotype: At one end, the junction sequence differs from germline, possibly due to a read error. This chain joins TRBV3-1 and TRBJ1-4; weak D call: TRBD1 (5 bases). CDR3 length equals 14 residues. CDR1 is LGHDT, CDR2 YNNKEL, per germline (reference sequence). CDR3 bases: TGTGCCAGCAGCCGCGGCGGGGCTAATGAAAAACTGGTTTTT. This encodes CASSRGGANEKLVF. The full variable domain, its missing parts supplied by reference TRBV3-1 and TRBJ1-4, is DTAVSQTPKYLVTQMGNDKSIKCEQNLGHDTMYWYKQDSKKFLKIMFSYNNKELIINETVPNRFSPKSPDKAHLNLHINSLELGDSAVYFCASSRGGANEKLVFGSGTQLSVL.

This chain links TRBV27 with TRBJ2-1; 11 bases fit TRBD2. Germline V gene lookup returns CDR1 MNHEY and CDR2 SMNVEV (reference sequence). V trimming: 5 bases; J trimming: 3 bases; junction bases outside the gene matches: 6. The CDR3 is 16 residues long. CDR3 DNA sequence: TGTGCCAGCAGTCCACAGACTAGCGGGATCTACAATGAGCAGTTCTTC. Translated, it gives CASSPQTSGIYNEQFF.

This clonotype was detected many times. The chain recombines TRBV6-2 or TRBV6-3 with TRBJ2-5; D may match TRBD1 or TRBD2 (8 bases each). The CDR3 loop spans 20 amino acids. Deletions cut 0 bases from V and 9 bases from J, with 32 bases between. Germline CDR1 reads MNHEY; CDR2 reads SVGEGT. CDR3 sequence (DNA): TGTGCCAGCAGTTACTCTCTCGGTGCGGGAGGACAGGGAATCCTGGTCGCCCAGTACTTC. This codes for CASSYSLGAGGQGILVAQYF.

This clonotype has only a few counts. This rearrangement joins TRBV7-2 to TRBJ2-7; 9 nucleotides agree with TRBD1. The CDR3 spans 16 residues. In germline, CDR1 is SGHTA, CDR2 FQGNSA. Trimming took 5 bases from V and 7 from J; bases not matched to a gene: 15. The CDR3 loop is CASSTPGTGFLGEQYF. For the CDR3, the DNA is TGTGCCAGCAGCACCCCCGGGACAGGGTTTCTGGGGGAGCAGTACTTC.

This clonotype came up many times. The chain links TRBV11-2 to TRBJ2-1; 7 bases are shared with TRBD2. The V segment lost 5 bases and the J segment 9 bases; nucleotides outside the gene matches: 13. Germline V gene sequence: CDR1 SGHAT, CDR2 FQNNGV. This CDR3 spans 15 amino acids. In DNA, the CDR3 is TGTGCCAGCAGCAGAGCGGGGTACCAAGGAAGTGAGCAGTTCTTC. Translation: CASSRAGYQGSEQFF.

This clonotype was recorded many times. At one of its ends the junction is not consistent with the germline gene, which may arise from a read error. The chain carries TRBV5-1 and TRBJ2-2; D not certain. The CDR3 extends over 13 amino acids. The V gene's germline CDR1 is SGHRS and CDR2 YFSETQ. This CDR3 reads CASSAANTGELFF. The CDR3, as DNA: TGTGCCAGCAGTGCAGCGAACACCGGGGAGCTGTTTTTT.

This clonotype was found many times. The chain recombines TRBV29-1 with TRBJ2-1, with 8 bases aligning to TRBD2. After removal of 8 bases from V and 5 bases from J, the junction contained 8 bases not matched to a gene. The CDR3 extends over 13 amino acids. Germline-derived CDR1 and CDR2 are SQVTM and ANQGSEA. CDR3 sequence: CSFRTSGNNEQFF. The CDR3 DNA reads as TGCAGCTTCCGAACTAGCGGCAACAATGAGCAGTTCTTC.

In this sample, this clonotype turned up many times. The V and J genes are TRBV4-2 and TRBJ2-3; D remains unclear. Germline lookup yields CDR1 LGHNA and CDR2 YNFKEQ. Trimming took 1 base from V and 4 from J, leaving 12 bases between them. The length of the CDR3 is 15 residues. As DNA, the CDR3 is TGTGCCAGCAGCCAAGCTGCTGCGTTCCCAGATACGCAGTATTTT. Translated, it gives CASSQAAAFPDTQYF.

The sample holds a few counts of this clonotype. The chain joins TRBV27 to TRBJ1-1, with TRBD1 matching over 12 bases. The CDR3 sequence is 18 residues long. V lost 6 bases, J lost 4 bases, and 15 bases stayed unmatched. CDR1 MNHEY and CDR2 SMNVEV come from the germline V gene (reference sequence). The CDR3 reads CASRQTTGTGGLATEAFF. DNA for the CDR3: TGTGCCAGCAGACAGACAACCGGGACAGGGGGCTTGGCCACTGAAGCTTTCTTT.

This clonotype was seen ten or more times. This chain links TRBV7-9 with TRBJ2-7, with D perhaps TRBD1 (5 bases). The CDR3 is 12 amino acids. Germline V gene sequence: CDR1 SEHNR, CDR2 FQNEAQ (reference sequence). The V end lost 5 bases, the J end lost 4 bases, and 9 bases lay between the germline ends. The CDR3 here is CASSATDYEQYF. The CDR3 DNA reads TGTGCCAGCAGCGCGACAGATTACGAGCAGTACTTC.